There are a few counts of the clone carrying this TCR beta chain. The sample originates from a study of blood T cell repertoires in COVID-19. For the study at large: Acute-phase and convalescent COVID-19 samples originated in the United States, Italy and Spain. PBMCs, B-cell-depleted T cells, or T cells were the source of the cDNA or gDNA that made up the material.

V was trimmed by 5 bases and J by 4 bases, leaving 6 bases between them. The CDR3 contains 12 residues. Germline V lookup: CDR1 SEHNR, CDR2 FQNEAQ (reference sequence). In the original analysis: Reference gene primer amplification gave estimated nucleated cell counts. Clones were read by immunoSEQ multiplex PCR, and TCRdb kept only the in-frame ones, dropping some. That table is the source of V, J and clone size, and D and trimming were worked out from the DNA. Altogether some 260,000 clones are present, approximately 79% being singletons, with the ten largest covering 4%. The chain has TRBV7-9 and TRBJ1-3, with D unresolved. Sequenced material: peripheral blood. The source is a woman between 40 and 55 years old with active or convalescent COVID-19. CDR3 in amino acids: CASSPSGNTIYF. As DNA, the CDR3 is TGTGCCAGCAGCCCCTCCGGAAACACCATATATTTT.